These 3 T cell receptor beta chains share one sample of origin, sequenced in a study of neurological immune-mediated disorders (dated by TCRdb to about 2019). Libraries were constructed by 5' RACE. Instrument used: Illumina HiSeq 2500. TCRdb reprocessing: public reads trimmed at Q25 with fastp, clones called with MiXCR, in-frame beta chains kept. One record per CDR3 amino acid sequence lists the most common genes and DNA. This sample holds approximately 46,000 distinct CDR3 sequences; 10% to 13% were observed only once. The top ten constitute about 5.7% of the sample. Sequencing was performed on PBMCs. The source of these receptors is a man aged 70-80 years with HTLV-1-associated myelopathy (HAM/TSP).

This clonotype was recorded at least ten times. The chain joins TRBV6-2 or TRBV6-3 to TRBJ2-5; D is uncertain. CDR3 length equals 11 residues. The germline V gene encodes CDR1 MNHEY and CDR2 SVGEGT. Trimming removed 8 bases at V and 3 bases at J, with 7 bases between. CDR3 bases: TGTGCCAGCCAAAGGGAAGAGACCCAGTACTTC. Translation: CASQREETQYF.

This clonotype has at least ten counts. The chain carries TRBV18 and TRBJ1-1; tentative D call: TRBD1 (5 bases). Per germline, CDR1 KGHSH and CDR2 LQKENI. With 4 bases removed from V and 7 bases from J, the gap between germline ends came to 10 bases. The CDR3 has 12 residues. The CDR3 here is CASSLNRIEAFF. In DNA, the CDR3 is TGTGCCAGCTCACTCAACAGGATTGAAGCTTTCTTT.

This clonotype was counted ten times or more. The chain joins TRBV20-1 to TRBJ1-4; no definite D call. Deletions cut 3 bases from V and 8 bases from J, with 19 bases between. From germline, CDR1 is DFQATT and CDR2 SNEGSKA (reference sequence). The CDR3 is 15 residues long. CDR3 nucleotides: TGCAGTGCTAGTAGGCCAGCCCGCGTAGGGGAAAAACTGTTTTTT. As protein: CSASRPARVGEKLFF.